These 21 T cell receptor beta chains were sequenced from one sample in a study of blood T cell repertoires in COVID-19. The protocol was immunoSEQ multiplex PCR, while the TCRdb copy is restricted to in-frame clones and leaves out a portion. The sample lists roughly 400,000 clones, over 75% occurring once. Sequenced: PBMCs or T cells enriched from blood (not recorded which). These receptors all stem from a young woman who had been exposed to COVID-19.

The genes are TRBV7-2 and TRBJ2-5; maybe TRBD2 (7 bases). Between the trimmed V and J ends, which lost 1 base and 5 bases, there was a span of 17 bases. CDR1 SGHTA and CDR2 FQGNSA come from the germline V gene. The CDR3 length is 16 residues. This CDR3 is CASSLEGGADWETQYF. The CDR3 region has the DNA TGTGCCAGCAGCTTAGAGGGGGGGGCCGACTGGGAGACCCAGTACTTC. The entire variable domain, with the rest obtained from reference TRBV7-2 and TRBJ2-5, is as follows: GAGVSQSPSNKVTEKGKDVELRCDPISGHTALYWYRQSLGQGLEFLIYFQGNSAPDKSGLPSDRFSAERTGGSVSTLTIQRTQQEDSAVYLCASSLEGGADWETQYFGPGTRLLVL.

The J gene is TRBJ1-2, the V gene TRBV19; a possible D gene is TRBD1 (6 bases). Trimming removed 0 bases at V and 8 bases at J, with 10 bases between. Germline lookup yields CDR1 LNHDA and CDR2 SQIVND (reference sequence). The CDR3 contains 13 residues. Written as DNA, the CDR3 is TGTGCCAGTAGTATAGATCAGGACAGAGGCTACACCTTC. This gives the protein CASSIDQDRGYTF.

The chain uses TRBV29-1 and TRBJ2-7; 10 nucleotides match TRBD2. The V gene's germline CDR1 is SQVTM and CDR2 ANQGSEA. V shed 4 bases and J 3 bases; nucleotides not matched to a gene: 6. The CDR3 extends over 14 amino acids. CDR3 nucleotide sequence: TGCAGCGTTGTAGGACTAGCGGTAAACTACGAGCAGTACTTC. Protein product: CSVVGLAVNYEQYF.

The V call is TRBV5-6, the J call TRBJ1-6; 7 bases agree with TRBD1. V gave up 0 bases and J gave up 6 bases; unmatched junction bases: 6. This CDR3 comprises 16 residues. Germline V gene data show CDR1 as SGHDT and CDR2 as YYEEEE. In DNA form, the CDR3 reads TGTGCCAGCAGCTTGGAACCGGGACAGCCTAATTCACCCCTCCACTTT. Amino acids: CASSLEPGQPNSPLHF.

The J gene is TRBJ2-7, the V gene TRBV7-8; D is unclear. CDR3 length equals 15 residues. The germline V gene encodes CDR1 SGHVS and CDR2 FQNEAQ. V dropped 1 base and J dropped 4 bases, with 14 bases sitting between them. CDR3 bases: TGTGCCAGCAGCTTAGGGGCAGGTGGCTCTTACGAGCAGTACTTC. Translation gives CASSLGAGGSYEQYF.

The V gene is TRBV4-2, the J gene TRBJ2-1; 12 nucleotides align to TRBD2. This CDR3 has 15 residues. CDR1 is LGHNA and CDR2 is YNFKEQ in the germline V gene. With 4 bases clipped from V and 7 bases from J, the junction kept 5 bases outside the gene matches. Written as DNA, the CDR3 is TGTGCCAGCAGCCCCGCTAGCGGGGGGGCAAATGAGCAGTTCTTC. This gives the protein CASSPASGGANEQFF.

The rearrangement joins TRBV28 to TRBJ1-6, with D perhaps matching TRBD1 (6 bases). V was clipped by 6 bases and J by 9 bases, with 18 bases between them. Germline CDR1 and CDR2: MDHEN and SYDVKM. The CDR3 has 15 residues. CDR3 DNA: TGTGCCAGCAGACAACAACAGGGACGGACTTCACCCCTCCACTTT. It codes for CASRQQQGRTSPLHF.

The chain has TRBV7-9 and TRBJ2-3; 8 bases line up with TRBD2. The CDR3 has 16 residues. Germline V CDR1 and CDR2: SEHNR, FQNEAQ (reference sequence). J was trimmed by 2 bases and V by 1 base; bases with no gene match: 5. CDR3 in amino acids: CASSLVRTSPTDTQYF. The CDR3 bases are TGTGCCAGCAGCTTAGTTCGGACTAGCCCCACAGATACGCAGTATTTT. Together with reference TRBV7-9 and TRBJ2-3, the CDR3 gives the full variable domain: DTGVSQNPRHKITKRGQNVTFRCDPISEHNRLYWYRQTLGQGPEFLTYFQNEAQLEKSRLLSDRFSAERPKGSFSTLEIQRTEQGDSAMYLCASSLVRTSPTDTQYFGPGTRLTVL.

This rearrangement joins TRBV11-2 to TRBJ2-3, with D possibly TRBD1 on 5 matching bases. Looked up from germline, CDR1 is SGHAT and CDR2 is FQNNGV. V lost 5 bases and J lost 0, with 21 bases in between. The CDR3 runs to 18 residues. Here the CDR3 DNA reads TGTGCCAGCAGCGGGGAAGGGGTCGAGCGATTGAGCACAGATACGCAGTATTTT. This gives the protein CASSGEGVERLSTDTQYF.

This clone was picked up one time. The chain employs TRBV5-1 and TRBJ1-4, with a possible D match to TRBD1 (5 bases). Trimming left V 5 bases short and J 4 bases short, with 18 bases between. The CDR3 length is 16 residues. The germline V gene encodes CDR1 SGHRS and CDR2 YFSETQ. This chain's CDR3 is CASRSRGEGRNEKLFF. The CDR3, as DNA: TGCGCCAGCAGATCGCGGGGCGAGGGACGTAATGAAAAACTGTTTTTT.

This chain links TRBV7-2 with TRBJ2-1; 9 bases map to TRBD1. The CDR3 loop spans 16 amino acids. Per the germline V gene, CDR1 is SGHTA and CDR2 is FQGNSA. The V and J ends lost 3 bases and 7 bases, in that order; junction bases with no gene match: 10. Written as DNA, the CDR3 is TGTGCCAGCAGCTTCCTTGGGACAGGGAAACAGAATGAGCAGTTCTTC. Protein sequence: CASSFLGTGKQNEQFF.

The chain is built from TRBV27 and TRBJ1-1; TRBD1 matches at 10 bases. The CDR3 covers 13 residues. The V and J ends lost 8 bases and 4 bases, in that order; junction bases with no gene match: 4. The V gene's germline CDR1 is MNHEY and CDR2 SMNVEV (reference sequence). Written as DNA, the CDR3 is TGTGCCAGCCGATGGACAGGGGGCACTGAAGCTTTCTTT. Translated, it gives CASRWTGGTEAFF.

The V call is TRBV7-2, the J call TRBJ1-4, with D unresolved. Germline CDR1 is SGHTA and CDR2 is FQGNSA. The V end was cut by 0 bases, the J end by 5 bases, with 7 bases between. The CDR3 spans 14 residues. The CDR3 DNA follows: TGTGCCAGCAGCTTAGCGCTGAGAAATGAAAAACTGTTTTTT. Translating it yields CASSLALRNEKLFF.

This chain links TRBV29-1 with TRBJ2-7, with 8 bases identical to TRBD1. After removal of 5 bases from V and 9 bases from J, the junction contained 12 bases not matched to a gene. The CDR3 runs to 13 residues. The germline CDR1 and CDR2 sequences are SQVTM and ANQGSEA. CDR3 sequence (DNA): TGCAGCGTTAACACAGGGGGTGTGGGTGGGCAGTACTTC. It codes for CSVNTGGVGGQYF.

V is TRBV5-4 and J is TRBJ2-5, with TRBD2 matching over 10 bases. The ends lost 5 bases at V and 5 bases at J; junction bases unmatched: 15. The CDR3 sequence is 17 residues long. Germline loops: CDR1 SGHNT, CDR2 YYREEE (reference sequence). The CDR3 loop is CASRLRLLAGDGETQYF. The CDR3 bases are TGTGCCAGCAGGTTGAGGCTCCTAGCGGGAGATGGTGAGACCCAGTACTTC.

This chain links TRBV10-3 with TRBJ2-3; a weak D match, TRBD2 (6 bases). Germline V CDR1 and CDR2: ENHRY, SYGVKD. V lost 10 bases and J 2 bases, leaving 13 bases between the germline ends. There are 13 residues in the CDR3. The CDR3 DNA reads as TGTGCCACTGGGACTCCCATCACAGATACGCAGTATTTT. Translating gives CATGTPITDTQYF.

This sequence joins TRBV7-9 and TRBJ1-4; a weak D match, TRBD1 (6 bases). The CDR3 sequence is 15 residues long. Germline loops: CDR1 SEHNR, CDR2 FQNEAQ (reference sequence). V lost 5 bases to trimming and J lost 4 bases, with 14 bases between them. The CDR3 DNA reads as TGTGCCAGCAGCGGAGGAGGACAGCGTAATGAAAAACTGTTTTTT. It specifies CASSGGGQRNEKLFF.

The rearrangement links TRBV7-2 to TRBJ2-3, with 11 bases that match TRBD1. CDR3 size: 17 residues. Germline loops: CDR1 SGHTA, CDR2 FQGNSA. V dropped 1 base and J dropped 4; count of bases not matched to a gene: 7. In DNA form, the CDR3 reads TGTGCCAGCAGCTTAGTCGGACAGGGGGCTGGCGCAGATACGCAGTATTTT. This translates into CASSLVGQGAGADTQYF.

V usage is TRBV4-1 and J usage is TRBJ2-1, with TRBD2 identical over 12 bases. The CDR3 spans 17 residues. Germline V gives CDR1 MGHRA, CDR2 YSYEKL. The ends lost 4 bases at V and 0 bases at J; junction bases unmatched: 4. DNA for the CDR3: TGCGCCAGCAGCCGCCAGACTAGCGGGAGCTCCTACAATGAGCAGTTCTTC. This gives the protein CASSRQTSGSSYNEQFF.

The chain uses TRBV2 and TRBJ2-7; TRBD1 matches 10 bases. Germline lookup yields CDR1 SNHLY and CDR2 FYNNEI. This CDR3 has 14 residues. Germline trimming cut 3 bases from V and 3 bases from J; bases unmatched to any gene: 2. CDR3 sequence (DNA): TGTGCCAGCAGTGATTGGGACAGGGGCTACGAGCAGTACTTC. Translated, it gives CASSDWDRGYEQYF.

The genes are TRBV7-2 and TRBJ1-5, with TRBD1 matching over 9 bases. This CDR3 comprises 16 residues. Looked up from germline, CDR1 is SGHTA and CDR2 is FQGNSA. With V trimmed by 5 bases and J by 6 bases, 11 bases remained unmatched. The CDR3 coding sequence is TGTGCCAGCAGCAGATGGGTTGGACAGGGGATTCAGCCCCAGCATTTT. Translating gives CASSRWVGQGIQPQHF.